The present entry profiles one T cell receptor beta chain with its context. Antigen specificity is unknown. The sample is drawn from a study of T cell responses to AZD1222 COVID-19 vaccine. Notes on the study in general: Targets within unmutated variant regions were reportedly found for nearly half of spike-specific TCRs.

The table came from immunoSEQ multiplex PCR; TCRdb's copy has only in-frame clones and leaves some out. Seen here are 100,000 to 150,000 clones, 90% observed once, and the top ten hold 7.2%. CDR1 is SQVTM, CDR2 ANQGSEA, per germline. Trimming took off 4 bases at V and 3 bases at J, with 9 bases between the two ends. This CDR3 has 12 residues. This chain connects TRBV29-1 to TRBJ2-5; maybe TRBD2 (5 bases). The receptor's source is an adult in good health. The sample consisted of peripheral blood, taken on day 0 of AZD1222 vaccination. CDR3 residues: CSVGGAEETQYF. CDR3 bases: TGCAGCGTTGGGGGAGCTGAAGAGACCCAGTACTTC.